The clone carrying this T cell receptor (beta chain) is a singleton in its sample. The sample comes from a study of T cell responses to AZD1222 COVID-19 vaccine. As for the study in general: Pooled samples include second doses given at about 4 or 12 weeks.

The table came from immunoSEQ multiplex PCR; TCRdb's copy has only in-frame clones and leaves some out. The sample includes approximately 150,000 clones, around 88% of them seen just once. CDR1 is MDHEN, CDR2 SYDVKM, per germline. This CDR3 has 15 amino acids. V dropped 4 bases and J dropped 4; count of bases not matched to a gene: 5. The clonotype comes from an adult in good health. The V gene is TRBV28, the J gene TRBJ2-4; 9 nucleotides line up with TRBD1. The specimen comprised peripheral blood, sampled on day 0 of AZD1222 vaccination. The CDR3 DNA sequence: TGTGCCAGCAGTTCTGGACAGGGGTGGAAAAACATTCAGTACTTC. The encoded protein is CASSSGQGWKNIQYF.